This T cell receptor (beta chain) appears in the sequencing data of a study of cytomegalovirus exposure and HLA in healthy donors. About the study: Earlier, fewer than 130 million unique TCR beta sequences were recovered from about 179 million T cells by an analysis.

This clone has only one observation. Antigen unknown. The PCR contained 60 Vbeta and 13 Jbeta primers. TCRdb keeps only in-frame clones here, not all; method: immunoSEQ multiplex PCR. The sample records about 130,000 clones, 80% to 85% being singletons. The V gene lost 6 bases and the J gene lost 6 bases, with 13 bases spanning the gap. CDR1 SGHRS and CDR2 YFSETQ come from the germline V gene. The CDR3 has 13 residues. Study-level findings and limits: Specific recognition of CMV antigens was confirmed in vitro for a few chains (all CMV-associated).

This clonotype originated in a boy between 10 and 17 years old in good health and CMV-seronegative. The chain employs TRBV5-1 and TRBJ1-5; no clear D. The source material was PBMCs. This CDR3 is CASNEGSPQPQHF. CDR3 in DNA: TGCGCCAGCAACGAGGGCAGTCCTCAGCCCCAGCATTTT.